This T cell receptor beta chain was recorded in a study of blood T cells in healthy people across ages. Study findings and constraints: Unsorted PBMCs ruled out conclusive naive versus antigen-experienced comparison. The long-lived group displayed more naive CD4+ cells, plus higher diversity, than the aged donors did.

Remarks on this clonotype: What it recognizes is unknown.

The CDR3 extends over 17 amino acids. CDR1 is MNHEY and CDR2 is SVGAGI in the germline V gene. The V end was cut by 2 bases, the J end by 0 bases, with 16 bases between. Drawn from each donor were approximately 10 milliliters of peripheral blood. Each sample used at least 6 million PBMCs. Sample-barcoded 5' priming and a J-beta primer mix drove a second PCR of roughly 6 to 12 cycles. In TCRdb, the 5' RACE reads were re-called with MiXCR into one record per CDR3 protein. Among about 900,000 distinct CDR3 sequences, around 48% were seen once, and the ten largest hold about an eighth. This rearrangement joins TRBV6-5 to TRBJ1-1; D remains unclear. The clonotype originates from a man aged 30 to 45 in good health. Sequencing was performed on blood. CDR3 sequence: CASSYRVGEIMNTEAFF. In nucleotides, the CDR3 is TGTGCCAGCAGTTACCGAGTGGGAGAGATCATGAACACTGAAGCTTTCTTT.